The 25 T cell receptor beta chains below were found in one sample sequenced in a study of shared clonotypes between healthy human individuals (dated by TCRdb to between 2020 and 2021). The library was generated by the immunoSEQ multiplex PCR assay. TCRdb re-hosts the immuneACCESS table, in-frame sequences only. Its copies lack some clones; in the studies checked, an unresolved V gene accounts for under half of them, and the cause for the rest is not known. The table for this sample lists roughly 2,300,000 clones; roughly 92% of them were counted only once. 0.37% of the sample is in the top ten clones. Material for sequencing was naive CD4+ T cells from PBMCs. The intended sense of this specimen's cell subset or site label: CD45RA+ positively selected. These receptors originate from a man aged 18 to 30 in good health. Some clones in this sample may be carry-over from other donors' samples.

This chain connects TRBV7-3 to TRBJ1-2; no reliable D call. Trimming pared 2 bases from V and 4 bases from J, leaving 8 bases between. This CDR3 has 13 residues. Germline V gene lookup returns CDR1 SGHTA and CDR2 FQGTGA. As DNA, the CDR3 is TGTGCCAGCAGCTTATTGGGATCCTATGGCTACACCTTC. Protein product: CASSLLGSYGYTF.

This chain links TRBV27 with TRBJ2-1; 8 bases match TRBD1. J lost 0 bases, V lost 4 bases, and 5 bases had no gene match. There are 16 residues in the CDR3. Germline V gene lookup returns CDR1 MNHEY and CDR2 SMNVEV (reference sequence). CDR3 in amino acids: CASSSWTGSSYNEQFF. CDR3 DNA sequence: TGTGCCAGCAGTTCATGGACAGGGAGCTCCTACAATGAGCAGTTCTTC.

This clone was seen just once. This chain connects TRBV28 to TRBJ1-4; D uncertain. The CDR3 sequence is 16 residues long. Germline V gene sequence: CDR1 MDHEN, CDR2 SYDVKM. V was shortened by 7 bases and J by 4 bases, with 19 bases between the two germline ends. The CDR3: CASTHHALVGNEKLFF. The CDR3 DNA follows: TGTGCCAGCACCCACCATGCGTTGGTCGGTAATGAAAAACTGTTTTTT. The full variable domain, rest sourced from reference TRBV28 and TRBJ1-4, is DVKVTQSSRYLVKRTGEKVFLECVQDMDHENMFWYRQDPGLGLRLIYFSYDVKMKEKGDIPEGYSVSREKKERFSLILESASTNQTSMYLCASTHHALVGNEKLFFGSGTQLSVL.

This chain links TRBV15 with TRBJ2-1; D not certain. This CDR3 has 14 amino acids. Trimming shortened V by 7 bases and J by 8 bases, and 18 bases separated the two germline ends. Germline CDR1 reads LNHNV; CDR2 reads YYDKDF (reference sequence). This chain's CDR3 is CATKEEHAKYEQFF. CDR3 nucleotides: TGTGCCACCAAAGAGGAACACGCAAAGTATGAGCAGTTCTTC.

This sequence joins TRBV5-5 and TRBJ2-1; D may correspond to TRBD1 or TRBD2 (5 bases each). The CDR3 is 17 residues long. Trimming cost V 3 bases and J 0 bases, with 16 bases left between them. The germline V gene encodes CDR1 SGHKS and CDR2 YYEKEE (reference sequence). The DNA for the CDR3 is TGTGCCAGCAGCTCCACCCGGGACGACTACTCCTACAATGAGCAGTTCTTC. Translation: CASSSTRDDYSYNEQFF.

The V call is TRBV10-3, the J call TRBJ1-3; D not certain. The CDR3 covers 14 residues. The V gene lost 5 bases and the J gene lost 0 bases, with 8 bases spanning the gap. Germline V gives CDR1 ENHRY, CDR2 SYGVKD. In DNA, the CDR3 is TGTGCCATCAGTCCTCAGGTCTCTGGAAACACCATATATTTT. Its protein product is CAISPQVSGNTIYF.

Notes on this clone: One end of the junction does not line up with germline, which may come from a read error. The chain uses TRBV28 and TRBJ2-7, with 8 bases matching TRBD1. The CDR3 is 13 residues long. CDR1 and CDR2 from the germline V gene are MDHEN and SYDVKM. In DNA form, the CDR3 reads TGTGCCAGCAGAGGACAGGGATCGCCCCCCTCGGGCTTC. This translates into CASRGQGSPPSGF.

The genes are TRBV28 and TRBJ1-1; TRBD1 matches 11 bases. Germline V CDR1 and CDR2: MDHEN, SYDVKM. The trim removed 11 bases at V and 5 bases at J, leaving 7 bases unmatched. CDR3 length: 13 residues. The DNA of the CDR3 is TGTGCCTGTAAGGACAGGGGGCGGACTGAAGCTTTCTTT. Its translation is CACKDRGRTEAFF.

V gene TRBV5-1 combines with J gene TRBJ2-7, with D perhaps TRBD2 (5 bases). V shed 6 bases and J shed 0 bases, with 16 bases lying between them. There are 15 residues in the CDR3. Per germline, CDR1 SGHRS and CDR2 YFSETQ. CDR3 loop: CASTPQLDISYEQYF. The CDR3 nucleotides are TGCGCCAGCACCCCCCAACTAGACATCTCCTACGAGCAGTACTTC.

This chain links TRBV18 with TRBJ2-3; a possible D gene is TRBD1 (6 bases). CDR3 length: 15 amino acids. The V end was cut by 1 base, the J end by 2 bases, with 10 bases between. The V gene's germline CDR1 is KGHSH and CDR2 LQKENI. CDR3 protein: CASSPLLGATDTQYF. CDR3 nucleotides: TGTGCCAGCTCACCACTCTTGGGGGCCACAGATACGCAGTATTTT.

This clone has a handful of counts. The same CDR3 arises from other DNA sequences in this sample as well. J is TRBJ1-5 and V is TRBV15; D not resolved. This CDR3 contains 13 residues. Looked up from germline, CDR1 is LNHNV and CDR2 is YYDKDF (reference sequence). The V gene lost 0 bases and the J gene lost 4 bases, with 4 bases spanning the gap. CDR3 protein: CATSRDGNQPQHF. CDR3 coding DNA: TGTGCCACCAGCAGAGATGGGAATCAGCCCCAGCATTTT.

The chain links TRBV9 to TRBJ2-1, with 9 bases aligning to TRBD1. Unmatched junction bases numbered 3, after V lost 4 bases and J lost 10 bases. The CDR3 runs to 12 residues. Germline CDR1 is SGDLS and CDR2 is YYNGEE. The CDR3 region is CASSRGTGEQFF. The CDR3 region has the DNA TGTGCCAGCAGCCGCGGGACAGGGGAGCAGTTCTTC.

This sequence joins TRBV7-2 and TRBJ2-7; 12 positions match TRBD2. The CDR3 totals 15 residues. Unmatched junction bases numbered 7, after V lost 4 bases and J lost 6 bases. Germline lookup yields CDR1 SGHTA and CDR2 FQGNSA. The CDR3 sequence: CASSSGLAGRAEQYF. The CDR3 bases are TGTGCCAGCAGCTCCGGACTAGCGGGACGAGCCGAGCAGTACTTC.

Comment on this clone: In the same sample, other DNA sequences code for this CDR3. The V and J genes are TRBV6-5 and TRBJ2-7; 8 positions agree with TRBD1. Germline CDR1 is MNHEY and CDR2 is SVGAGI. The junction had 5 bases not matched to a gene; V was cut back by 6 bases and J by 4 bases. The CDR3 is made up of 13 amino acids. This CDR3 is CASRGTGTYEQYF. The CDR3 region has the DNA TGTGCCAGCAGGGGGACAGGCACTTACGAGCAGTACTTC.

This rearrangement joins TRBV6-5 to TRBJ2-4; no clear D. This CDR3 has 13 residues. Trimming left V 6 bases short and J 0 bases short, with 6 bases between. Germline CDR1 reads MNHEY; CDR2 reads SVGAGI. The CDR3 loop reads CASRGQAKNIQYF. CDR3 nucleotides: TGTGCCAGCAGGGGCCAAGCCAAAAACATTCAGTACTTC.

The CDR3 loop reads CASGEGQSIYGYTF. CDR3 nucleotide sequence: TGTGCCAGCGGAGAAGGACAGTCAATCTATGGCTACACCTTC. This rearrangement joins TRBV9 to TRBJ1-2; possibly TRBD1 for D (6 bases). The germline CDR1 and CDR2 sequences are SGDLS and YYNGEE. CDR3 length: 14 residues. Trimming removed 7 bases from V and 4 bases from J, with 17 bases in between. Looking up the rest from reference TRBV9 and TRBJ1-2 gives the full variable domain: DSGVTQTPKHLITATGQRVTLRCSPRSGDLSVYWYQQSLDQGLQFLIQYYNGEERAKGNILERFSAQQFPDLHSELNLSSLELGDSALYFCASGEGQSIYGYTFGSGTRLTVV.

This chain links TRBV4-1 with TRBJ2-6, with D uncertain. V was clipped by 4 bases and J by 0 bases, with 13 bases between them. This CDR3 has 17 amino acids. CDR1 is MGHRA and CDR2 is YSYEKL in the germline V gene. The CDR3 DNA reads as TGCGCCAGCAGCCCCACCGGCAGTAGCTCTGGGGCCAACGTCCTGACTTTC. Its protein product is CASSPTGSSSGANVLTF.

Written as DNA, the CDR3 is TGCAGCGTGGGAACAGGGTGGGGGGAAAAACTGTTTTTT. It codes for CSVGTGWGEKLFF. The V and J genes are TRBV29-1 and TRBJ1-4; TRBD1 might be the D (6 bases). The CDR3 is 13 amino acids. V gave up 6 bases and J gave up 8 bases, with 16 bases separating them. From germline, CDR1 is SQVTM and CDR2 ANQGSEA.

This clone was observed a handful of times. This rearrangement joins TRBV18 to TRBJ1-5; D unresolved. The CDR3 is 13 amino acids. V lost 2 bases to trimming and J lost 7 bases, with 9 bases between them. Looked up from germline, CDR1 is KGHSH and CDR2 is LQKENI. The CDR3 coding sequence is TGTGCCAGCTCACCAGACTCAGGCCAGCCCCAGCATTTT. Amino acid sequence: CASSPDSGQPQHF.

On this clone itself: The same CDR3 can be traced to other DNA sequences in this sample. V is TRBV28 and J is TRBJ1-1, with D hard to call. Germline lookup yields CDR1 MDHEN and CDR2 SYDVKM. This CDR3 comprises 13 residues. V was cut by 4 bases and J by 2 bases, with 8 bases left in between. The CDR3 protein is CASSSSPNTEAFF. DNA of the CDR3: TGTGCCAGCAGTTCTTCACCCAACACTGAAGCTTTCTTT.

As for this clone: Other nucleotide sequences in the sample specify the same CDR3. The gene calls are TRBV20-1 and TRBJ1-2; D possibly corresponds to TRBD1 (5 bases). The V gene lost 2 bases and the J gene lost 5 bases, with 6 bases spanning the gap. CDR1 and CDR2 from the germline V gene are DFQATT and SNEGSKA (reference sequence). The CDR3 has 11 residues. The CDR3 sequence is CSARQGYGYTF. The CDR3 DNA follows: TGCAGTGCTAGACAGGGTTATGGCTACACCTTC.

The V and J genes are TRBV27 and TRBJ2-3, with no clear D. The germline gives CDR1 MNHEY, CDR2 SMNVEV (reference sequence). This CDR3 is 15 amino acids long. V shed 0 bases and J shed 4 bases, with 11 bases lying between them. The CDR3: CASSLSPAEPDTQYF. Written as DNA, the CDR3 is TGTGCCAGCAGTTTATCACCAGCCGAACCAGATACGCAGTATTTT.

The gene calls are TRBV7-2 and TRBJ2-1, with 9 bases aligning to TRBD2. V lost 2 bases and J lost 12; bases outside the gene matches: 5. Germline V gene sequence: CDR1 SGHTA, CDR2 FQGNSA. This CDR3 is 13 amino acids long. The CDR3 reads CASSLKTSGVQFF. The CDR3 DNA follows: TGTGCCAGCAGCTTAAAGACTAGCGGAGTGCAGTTCTTC.

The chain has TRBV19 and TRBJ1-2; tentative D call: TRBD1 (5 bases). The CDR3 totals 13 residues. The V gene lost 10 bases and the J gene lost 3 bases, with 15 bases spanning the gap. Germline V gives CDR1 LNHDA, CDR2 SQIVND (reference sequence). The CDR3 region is CAISERGDYGYTF. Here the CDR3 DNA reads TGTGCCATTTCCGAGAGGGGTGACTATGGCTACACCTTC.

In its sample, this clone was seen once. CDR3 in amino acids: CASTTTRQGQPQHF. As DNA, the CDR3 is TGTGCCAGTACCACGACGAGACAGGGACAGCCCCAGCATTTT. The chain couples TRBV19 to TRBJ1-5; 7 nucleotides align to TRBD1. The junction had 10 bases not matched to a gene; V was cut back by 7 bases and J by 7 bases. Germline V CDR1 and CDR2: LNHDA, SQIVND (reference sequence). This CDR3 contains 14 residues.